This passage covers 21 T cell receptor beta chains from one sample sequenced in a study of shared clonotypes between healthy human individuals. CD8 cells regarded as naive lacked CD45RO, were positively chosen for CCR7, and omitted terminally differentiated effector memory CD45RA+ cells. This table comes from immunoSEQ multiplex PCR, and its TCRdb copy is limited to in-frame clones, with some not included. The repertoire holds roughly 2,000,000 clones, with about 95% as singletons. Sequencing used naive CD8+ T cells sorted from blood. These TCRs come from a man between 18 and 35 years old in good health.

This clone was counted a few times. Other DNA sequences in the same sample also yield this CDR3. The chain recombines TRBV4-1 with TRBJ1-6, with a possible D match to TRBD1 (6 bases). This CDR3 spans 14 amino acids. Germline V gives CDR1 MGHRA, CDR2 YSYEKL. V dropped 1 base and J dropped 9 bases, with 10 bases sitting between them. The CDR3 sequence: CASSQVGGSSPLHF. The CDR3, as DNA: TGCGCCAGCAGCCAAGTAGGGGGTAGTTCACCCCTCCACTTT.

Here the CDR3 DNA reads TGTGCCAGCAGCTTAAATCTGGACACCGGGGAGCTGTTTTTT. As protein: CASSLNLDTGELFF. This rearrangement joins TRBV11-2 to TRBJ2-2; D remains ambiguous. With 2 bases removed from V and 3 bases from J, the gap between germline ends came to 7 bases. CDR1 is SGHAT, CDR2 FQNNGV, per germline. CDR3 length: 14 residues.

This clone was recorded a few times. Within the sample, other DNA sequences also encode this same CDR3. The CDR3 nucleotides read TGTGCCAGCAGTTTCTCTATAAACAATGAGCAGTTCTTC. This translates into CASSFSINNEQFF. The chain uses TRBV27 and TRBJ2-1; D ambiguous. Germline lookup yields CDR1 MNHEY and CDR2 SMNVEV (reference sequence). Between the trimmed V and J ends, which lost 3 bases and 5 bases, there was a span of 8 bases. CDR3 size: 13 residues.

This clone was found once. The J gene is TRBJ2-3, the V gene TRBV28; 8 bases are a match to TRBD1. Germline V gene data show CDR1 as MDHEN and CDR2 as SYDVKM. The CDR3 loop spans 16 amino acids. With V trimmed by 5 bases and J by 5 bases, 12 bases remained unmatched. The CDR3 DNA reads as TGTGCCAGCAGTCCGCCTGGACAGGGTGTTGGAGATACGCAGTATTTT. Translation gives CASSPPGQGVGDTQYF.

The chain employs TRBV7-9 and TRBJ1-4; 9 nucleotides match TRBD1. V trimming: 5 bases; J trimming: 5 bases; junction bases outside the gene matches: 9. This CDR3 is 16 amino acids long. Germline V gene data show CDR1 as SEHNR and CDR2 as FQNEAQ (reference sequence). The CDR3 DNA reads as TGTGCCAGCAGCCCCTCCGGGACAGGGTTGAATGAAAAACTGTTTTTT. It specifies CASSPSGTGLNEKLFF.

The V call is TRBV13, the J call TRBJ1-2; D unclear. Germline V gene lookup returns CDR1 PRHDT and CDR2 FYEKMQ (reference sequence). Trimming removed 5 bases at V and 1 base at J, with 17 bases between. This CDR3 spans 16 amino acids. DNA of the CDR3: TGTGCCAGCAGCCCCCGGGTGGGCGGCCATAACTATGGCTACACCTTC. Translating gives CASSPRVGGHNYGYTF.

The rearrangement links TRBV5-4 to TRBJ2-3; 8 bases agree with TRBD1. This CDR3 has 17 residues. Germline lookup yields CDR1 SGHNT and CDR2 YYREEE (reference sequence). Germline trimming cut 0 bases from V and 3 bases from J; bases unmatched to any gene: 9. The CDR3 region is CASSLAIGTGPTDTQYF. DNA for the CDR3: TGTGCCAGCAGCTTGGCCATCGGGACAGGTCCGACAGATACGCAGTATTTT.

V is TRBV29-1 and J is TRBJ1-1; perhaps TRBD1 as D (6 bases). The germline CDR1 and CDR2 sequences are SQVTM and ANQGSEA. V lost 3 bases, J lost 3 bases, and 14 bases lay in between. The CDR3 sequence is 14 residues long. The CDR3 sequence: CSVDSTGADTEAFF. The CDR3 DNA reads as TGCAGCGTTGATAGTACGGGGGCAGACACTGAAGCTTTCTTT.

The rearrangement joins TRBV9 to TRBJ2-2; TRBD2 matches 10 bases. V was pared by 5 bases and J by 3 bases, with 7 bases of the junction left unmatched. CDR1 and CDR2 from the germline V gene are SGDLS and YYNGEE. CDR3 length: 16 amino acids. Here the CDR3 DNA reads TGTGCCAGCAGACCTACTAGCGGGGAGGACACCGGGGAGCTGTTTTTT. Its translation is CASRPTSGEDTGELFF.

The rearrangement joins TRBV4-1 to TRBJ2-7; a weak D match, TRBD1 (5 bases). The V gene's germline CDR1 is MGHRA and CDR2 YSYEKL. This CDR3 contains 15 residues. V was shortened by 0 bases and J by 2 bases, with 11 bases between the two germline ends. CDR3 amino acids: CASSQDLGRAYEQYF. For the CDR3, the DNA is TGCGCCAGCAGCCAAGATTTGGGCAGGGCCTACGAGCAGTACTTC.

The V gene is TRBV13, the J gene TRBJ2-6; D may be TRBD2 (5 bases). The germline V and J ends were trimmed by 4 bases and 2 bases, with 12 bases remaining between them. The CDR3 covers 16 residues. Germline values: CDR1 PRHDT, CDR2 FYEKMQ (reference sequence). CDR3 in DNA: TGTGCCAGCAGCTCTCCCGGGGAAACTGGGGCCAACGTCCTGACTTTC. Translated, it gives CASSSPGETGANVLTF.

This sequence joins TRBV4-1 and TRBJ2-5, with D maybe TRBD1 (5 bases). This CDR3 is built from 15 residues. The germline V gene has CDR1 MGHRA and CDR2 YSYEKL. V dropped 3 bases and J dropped 1 base, with 12 bases sitting between them. CDR3 residues: CASSQTVHLQETQYF. The CDR3 coding sequence is TGCGCCAGCAGCCAGACAGTCCACCTCCAAGAGACCCAGTACTTC.

The rearrangement links TRBV11-3 to TRBJ1-1; D is perhaps TRBD1 (5 bases). Germline-derived CDR1 and CDR2 are SGHNT and YENEEA. The germline V and J ends were trimmed by 4 bases and 0 bases, with 9 bases remaining between them. The CDR3 has 14 amino acids. The CDR3 sequence: CASSSGGLNTEAFF. CDR3 bases: TGTGCCAGCAGCTCCGGGGGACTGAACACTGAAGCTTTCTTT.

The chain uses TRBV19 and TRBJ1-1; a possible D gene is TRBD1 (6 bases). This CDR3 region has 14 residues. V was cut by 5 bases and J by 3 bases, with 13 bases left in between. Per germline, CDR1 LNHDA and CDR2 SQIVND (reference sequence). The chain's CDR3 is CASSPESGDTEAFF. DNA of the CDR3: TGTGCCAGTAGTCCTGAGTCAGGGGACACTGAAGCTTTCTTT.

The V call is TRBV7-2, the J call TRBJ2-1, with 8 bases lining up with TRBD2. This CDR3 spans 16 amino acids. Unmatched junction bases numbered 4, after V lost 3 bases and J lost 0 bases. Germline CDR1 reads SGHTA; CDR2 reads FQGNSA. CDR3 residues: CASSLSSGSSYNEQFF. The CDR3 nucleotides are TGTGCCAGCAGCTTGTCGAGCGGGAGCTCCTACAATGAGCAGTTCTTC.

The chain combines TRBV9 with TRBJ2-2; no clear D. This CDR3 spans 17 amino acids. CDR1 and CDR2 (germline): SGDLS, YYNGEE. V was trimmed by 4 bases and J by 0 bases, leaving 16 bases between them. CDR3 DNA: TGTGCCAGCAGCTCCTCCGCGATGAGCGCGAACACCGGGGAGCTGTTTTTT. It specifies CASSSSAMSANTGELFF.

The chain couples TRBV7-9 to TRBJ2-2; D is perhaps TRBD1 or TRBD2 (5 bases each). The CDR3 has 16 residues. The germline CDR1 and CDR2 sequences are SEHNR and FQNEAQ (reference sequence). V was trimmed by 6 bases and J by 2 bases, leaving 16 bases between them. In DNA, the CDR3 is TGTGCCAGCAGACCCCCTATCGGGGCAAACACCGGGGAGCTGTTTTTT. It yields the protein CASRPPIGANTGELFF.

The chain links TRBV7-9 to TRBJ2-7, with D unresolved. V was pared by 4 bases and J by 1 base, with 14 bases between. In germline, CDR1 is SEHNR, CDR2 FQNEAQ (reference sequence). The CDR3 is 15 residues long. CDR3 coding DNA: TGTGCCAGCAGCTCTGAGTGGGTTTGGTCCTACGAGCAGTACTTC. Amino acid sequence: CASSSEWVWSYEQYF.

The V and J genes are TRBV2 and TRBJ2-2; 8 bases fit TRBD1. Trimming took 7 bases from V and 4 from J; bases not matched to a gene: 14. CDR3 length equals 17 residues. Germline loops: CDR1 SNHLY, CDR2 FYNNEI. CDR3 in amino acids: CASTEEGDRPSTGELFF. CDR3 bases: TGTGCCAGCACCGAAGAGGGGGACAGGCCCAGCACCGGGGAGCTGTTTTTT.

The chain joins TRBV28 to TRBJ2-3, with 7 bases matching TRBD1. The trim removed 5 bases at V and 4 bases at J, leaving 6 bases unmatched. The CDR3 has 14 amino acids. The germline V gene encodes CDR1 MDHEN and CDR2 SYDVKM. In DNA, the CDR3 is TGTGCCAGCAGTCCGGGACAGACGCCAGATACGCAGTATTTT. It specifies CASSPGQTPDTQYF.

The V gene is TRBV27, the J gene TRBJ1-6, with D uncertain. This CDR3 is 13 amino acids long. Germline CDR1 is MNHEY and CDR2 is SMNVEV (reference sequence). V was cut by 8 bases and J by 10 bases, with 15 bases left in between. In DNA form, the CDR3 reads TGTGCCAGCGCGCCCTTACTGAACTCACCCCTCCACTTT. It specifies CASAPLLNSPLHF.